This T cell receptor beta chain was identified in a study of PD-1 blockade in classical Hodgkin lymphoma. Study details: Patients were dosed intravenously with nivolumab at 3 mg/kg every 2 weeks. Broader study findings: The diversity seen at baseline in complete responders resembled that of newly diagnosed patients.

The patients all showed relapse after autologous stem cell transplantation, while their brentuximab vedotin exposure varied. To note about this clone: The antigen remains undetermined.

Germline V lookup: CDR1 LNHNV, CDR2 YYDKDF (reference sequence). This CDR3 has 20 amino acids. V was clipped by 0 bases and J by 0 bases, with 22 bases between them. Assay: immunoSEQ multiplex PCR; the TCRdb copy retains only in-frame clones and omits some. This table has 25,000 to 35,000 clones, less than 75% appearing once. This TCR was sampled from a human donor with classical Hodgkin lymphoma. The material was peripheral blood mononuclear cells (PBMCs), obtained before the second cycle of nivolumab. The chain couples TRBV15 to TRBJ2-3; TRBD2 is a possible D gene (7 bases). The CDR3 is CATSRDLRGRGEGSTDTQYF. The CDR3 DNA sequence: TGTGCCACCAGCAGAGATCTTCGGGGGCGCGGGGAGGGTAGCACAGATACGCAGTATTTT.